A single sample is the source of the 8 T cell receptor beta chains below, sequenced in a study of T cell repertoires in aging, cancer and after chemotherapy. Amplification of TCR beta used genomic DNA extracted from peripheral blood. Rearranged V-D-J TRB sequences were amplified with a mixed TRB-A/B primer pool. TCRdb re-called the multiplex PCR reads with MiXCR, one entry per CDR3 protein. The sample lists 850 to 1,000 distinct CDR3 sequences; roughly 25% were seen once. The sequenced sample was blood. The receptors shown here come from a human donor with a solid tumor.

On this clonotype: A much larger clone differs by one base, so this may be a read error. This chain uses TRBV6-1 with TRBJ1-2; no reliable D call. The CDR3 sequence is 10 residues long. The germline V gene encodes CDR1 MNHNS and CDR2 SASEGT. The CDR3, as DNA: TGTTCCATCTCCTCCTGGGGCTACACCTTC. It translates to CSISSWGYTF.

This chain uses TRBV6-1 with TRBJ2-2; possibly TRBD1 for D (6 bases). Germline V gene lookup returns CDR1 MNHNS and CDR2 SASEGT. This CDR3 region has 13 residues. Trimming shortened V by 8 bases and J by 2 bases, and 9 bases separated the two germline ends. The CDR3 sequence: CASHRANTGELFF. The CDR3 coding sequence is TGTGCCAGCCACAGGGCTAACACCGGGGAGCTGTTTTTT.

This clonotype has a handful of counts. This chain joins TRBV11-2 and TRBJ2-1; D not resolved. Germline V CDR1 and CDR2: SGHAT, FQNNGV. The CDR3 sequence is 15 residues long. V lost 0 bases to trimming and J lost 3 bases, with 9 bases between them. CDR3 DNA: TGTGCCAGCAGCTTAGATCCCCCGGACTACAATGAGCAGTTCTTC. Translation gives CASSLDPPDYNEQFF.

The chain links TRBV18 to TRBJ2-3; no definite D call. The CDR3 has 14 residues. V lost 2 bases to trimming and J lost 5 bases, with 11 bases between them. CDR1 KGHSH and CDR2 LQKENI come from the germline V gene. The CDR3: CASSPGFEGDTQYF. CDR3 DNA sequence: TGTGCCAGCTCACCAGGCTTCGAAGGAGATACGCAGTATTTT. The full variable domain, its missing parts supplied by reference TRBV18 and TRBJ2-3, is NAGVMQNPRHLVRRRGQEARLRCSPMKGHSHVYWYRQLPEEGLKFMVYLQKENIIDESGMPKERFSAEFPKEGPSILRIQQVVRGDSAAYFCASSPGFEGDTQYFGPGTRLTVL.

This clonotype is classed as large. The V and J genes are TRBV6-5 and TRBJ2-1; the D gene is possibly TRBD2 (5 bases). The CDR3 totals 13 residues. V was trimmed by 6 bases and J by 11 bases, leaving 17 bases between them. CDR1 is MNHEY, CDR2 SVGAGI, per germline. CDR3 sequence reads: CASRMQSTGKQFF. Written as DNA, the CDR3 is TGTGCCAGCAGAATGCAGTCCACGGGGAAGCAGTTCTTC.

The J gene is TRBJ1-4, the V gene TRBV18, with D hard to call. Germline CDR1 and CDR2: KGHSH and LQKENI. This CDR3 spans 13 amino acids. V was clipped by 5 bases and J by 7 bases, with 11 bases between them. CDR3 in DNA: TGTGCCAGCTCAAACTTGGGTGGTGAAAAACTGTTTTTT. Protein sequence: CASSNLGGEKLFF.

This clonotype has more than one count but fewer than ten. The V call is TRBV20-1, the J call TRBJ2-5, with a possible D match to TRBD1 (5 bases). Germline V gene data show CDR1 as DFQATT and CDR2 as SNEGSKA (reference sequence). V was clipped by 3 bases and J by 4 bases, with 15 bases between them. The CDR3 consists of 14 residues. The CDR3 coding sequence is TGCAGTGCTAGGGCTCCAGGGATAGGAGAGACCCAGTACTTC. Encoded protein: CSARAPGIGETQYF.

Remarks on this clonotype: Just one base apart from a much larger clone, this may be a read error. The chain has TRBV27 and TRBJ1-2, with D maybe TRBD1 (5 bases). V lost 1 base, J lost 4 bases, and 16 bases lay in between. CDR1 and CDR2 from the germline V gene are MNHEY and SMNVEV (reference sequence). The CDR3 consists of 16 residues. The CDR3 region has the DNA TGTGCCAGCAGTTTATACGGGGCCAGTCGTAGCTATGGCTACACCTTC. This gives the protein CASSLYGASRSYGYTF.